Presented here are 4 T cell receptor beta chains from one specimen sequenced in a study of blood T cell repertoires in COVID-19 (dated by TCRdb to about 2020). The library came from the immunoSEQ multiplex PCR assay. Here the immuneACCESS table is served through TCRdb, limited to in-frame sequences with V and J called. Missing clones are a known gap in these copies; in checked studies unresolved V genes cover under half, and the rest lacks a known reason. Across this sample there are approximately 200,000 clones, with roughly 85% seen only once. The biggest ten clones account for 2.9% of the sample. Sequences were obtained from peripheral blood. The receptor source for this set is a man over 45 who had recovered from COVID-19.

This chain connects TRBV9 to TRBJ2-2; the match to TRBD2 covers 15 bases. Trimming at V came to 0 bases and at J to 6 bases, leaving 12 bases not matched to a gene. This CDR3 spans 20 amino acids. The germline V gene has CDR1 SGDLS and CDR2 YYNGEE. This CDR3 is CASSVDGGTSGRQFSGELFF. The CDR3 DNA is TGTGCCAGCAGCGTAGATGGAGGGACTAGCGGGAGGCAGTTCTCCGGGGAGCTGTTTTTT.

Only one count was recorded for this clone. CDR3 nucleotide sequence: TGTGCCAGCAGTTTATTGGCGTCCCCGAGCGGGGGTAGCTCCTACGAGCAGTACTTC. Translating gives CASSLLASPSGGSSYEQYF. V gene TRBV27 combines with J gene TRBJ2-7, with 8 bases aligning to TRBD2. The CDR3 contains 19 residues. CDR1 is MNHEY, CDR2 SMNVEV, per germline (reference sequence). Trimming cost V 1 base and J 0 bases; bases outside gene matches: 14.

This clone was counted only a few times. The gene calls are TRBV28 and TRBJ2-7; the match to TRBD1 covers 9 bases. CDR1 and CDR2 (germline): MDHEN, SYDVKM. V gave up 6 bases and J gave up 1 base; unmatched junction bases: 7. The CDR3 contains 15 residues. CDR3 DNA: TGTGCCAGCAGGAAGACAGGGGGGTCTTCCTACGAGCAGTACTTC. The encoded protein is CASRKTGGSSYEQYF.

This clone has a single count. The rearrangement joins TRBV5-1 to TRBJ2-7; 8 bases align to TRBD1. The germline V gene has CDR1 SGHRS and CDR2 YFSETQ. This CDR3 has 16 residues. J gave up 6 bases and V 4 bases, and 15 bases lay outside the gene matches. CDR3 sequence reads: CASSALPGQVRGEQYF. In nucleotides, the CDR3 is TGCGCCAGCAGCGCGTTACCGGGACAGGTCCGCGGCGAGCAGTACTTC.